The sequence of this T cell receptor beta chain was determined in a study of blood T cell repertoires in COVID-19. At the level of the study: The analysed material was cDNA or gDNA that came from T cells, B-cell-depleted T cells, or PBMCs.

Method: immunoSEQ multiplex PCR; TCRdb's copy keeps in-frame clones and lacks some. The table has 250,000 or so clones, approximately 86% seen once. The trim removed 7 bases at V and 5 bases at J, leaving 15 bases unmatched. The CDR3 is made up of 17 amino acids. Per germline, CDR1 KGHDR and CDR2 SFDVKD. This clone was found a few times. The gene calls are TRBV24-1 and TRBJ2-2; 7 nucleotides line up with TRBD2. Sequencing was done on a sample of peripheral blood. This TCR was sampled from a woman in her seventies with active or convalescent COVID-19. The CDR3 nucleotides are TGTGCCACCAGAGAAAGAGAAGGGACTACGGGGACCGGGGAGCTGTTTTTT. Translated, it gives CATREREGTTGTGELFF.